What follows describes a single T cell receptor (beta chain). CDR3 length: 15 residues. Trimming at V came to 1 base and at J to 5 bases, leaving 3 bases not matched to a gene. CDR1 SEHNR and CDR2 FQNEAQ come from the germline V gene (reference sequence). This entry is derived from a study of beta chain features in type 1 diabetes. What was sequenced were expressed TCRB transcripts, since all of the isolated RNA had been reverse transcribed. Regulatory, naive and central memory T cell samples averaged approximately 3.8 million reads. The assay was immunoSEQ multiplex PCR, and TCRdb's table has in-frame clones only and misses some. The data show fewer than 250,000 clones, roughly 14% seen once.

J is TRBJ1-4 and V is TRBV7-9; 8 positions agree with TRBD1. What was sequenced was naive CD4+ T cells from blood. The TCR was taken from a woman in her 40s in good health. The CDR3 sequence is CASSLGDRPNEKLFF. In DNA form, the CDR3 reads TGTGCCAGCAGCTTAGGGGACAGGCCGAATGAAAAACTGTTTTTT.